This passage covers 13 T cell receptor beta chains from one sample sequenced in a study of shared clonotypes between healthy human individuals. This table comes from immunoSEQ multiplex PCR, and its TCRdb copy is limited to in-frame clones, with some not included. The sample records roughly 2,300,000 clones, 85% to 95% being singletons. The sample consisted of naive CD4+ T cells from PBMCs. This sample's subset: CD45RA+ positively selected. The receptor set was obtained from a man younger than 30 in good health. Some clones in this sample may be carry-over from other donors' samples.

The chain is built from TRBV9 and TRBJ2-3; D is unresolved. Trimming removed 4 bases at V and 6 bases at J, with 9 bases between. The CDR3 contains 12 residues. Germline CDR1 and CDR2: SGDLS and YYNGEE. This CDR3 reads CASSRATDTQYF. CDR3 nucleotide sequence: TGTGCCAGCAGCCGAGCAACCGATACGCAGTATTTT.

The J gene is TRBJ2-1, the V gene TRBV7-2, with no clear D. Looked up from germline, CDR1 is SGHTA and CDR2 is FQGNSA. This CDR3 is 16 amino acids long. V shed 5 bases and J shed 2 bases, with 16 bases lying between them. CDR3 loop: CASSARSSLAYNEQFF. CDR3 coding DNA: TGTGCCAGCAGCGCGAGATCTAGTCTCGCCTACAATGAGCAGTTCTTC.

The genes are TRBV11-2 and TRBJ2-3; no reliable D call. Trimming left V 2 bases short and J 1 base short, with 7 bases between. This CDR3 is 14 amino acids long. Germline V gene sequence: CDR1 SGHAT, CDR2 FQNNGV. In nucleotides, the CDR3 is TGTGCCAGCAGCTTATCCCAGGGCACAGATACGCAGTATTTT. Translating it yields CASSLSQGTDTQYF.

The rearrangement links TRBV6-6 to TRBJ2-7; 8 bases map to TRBD2. After removal of 5 bases from V and 2 bases from J, the junction contained 2 bases not matched to a gene. This CDR3 has 13 residues. Per the germline V gene, CDR1 is MNHNY and CDR2 is SVGAGI (reference sequence). The CDR3 sequence is CASSTSGTYEQYF. Written as DNA, the CDR3 is TGTGCCAGCAGTACTAGCGGTACCTACGAGCAGTACTTC.

The genes are TRBV28 and TRBJ2-5, with 9 bases fitting TRBD1. J was trimmed by 3 bases and V by 6 bases; bases with no gene match: 5. This CDR3 contains 14 residues. CDR1 and CDR2 (germline): MDHEN, SYDVKM. The CDR3 protein is CASRRQGGKETQYF. CDR3 bases: TGTGCCAGCAGACGACAGGGGGGGAAAGAGACCCAGTACTTC. The full variable domain, rest sourced from reference TRBV28 and TRBJ2-5, is DVKVTQSSRYLVKRTGEKVFLECVQDMDHENMFWYRQDPGLGLRLIYFSYDVKMKEKGDIPEGYSVSREKKERFSLILESASTNQTSMYLCASRRQGGKETQYFGPGTRLLVL.

This rearrangement joins TRBV2 to TRBJ2-3; D remains unclear. Germline CDR1 is SNHLY and CDR2 is FYNNEI. Between the trimmed V and J ends, which lost 1 base and 7 bases, there was a span of 9 bases. There are 13 residues in the CDR3. The CDR3 is CASSEVVGYTQYF. The CDR3 DNA reads TGTGCCAGCAGTGAAGTCGTTGGGTATACGCAGTATTTT.

The DNA of the CDR3 is TGTGCCAGCTCATCCCGACTAGCGGGGACGCAAGAGACCCAGTACTTC. Protein sequence: CASSSRLAGTQETQYF. V is TRBV18 and J is TRBJ2-5, with 11 bases identical to TRBD2. J lost 2 bases, V lost 5 bases, and 7 bases had no gene match. The CDR3 contains 16 residues. From germline, CDR1 is KGHSH and CDR2 LQKENI.

The chain couples TRBV7-9 to TRBJ1-1; 11 positions match TRBD1. V lost 4 bases and J lost 5; bases outside the gene matches: 3. This CDR3 has 14 residues. Germline assignment: CDR1 SEHNR and CDR2 FQNEAQ (reference sequence). This CDR3 reads CASSWTGGLTEAFF. CDR3 DNA sequence: TGTGCCAGCAGCTGGACAGGGGGCTTAACTGAAGCTTTCTTT.

The chain links TRBV5-4 to TRBJ2-7; D is ambiguous. Germline values: CDR1 SGHNT, CDR2 YYREEE (reference sequence). V was pared by 4 bases and J by 2 bases, with 13 bases between. The CDR3 extends over 14 amino acids. The CDR3 loop reads CASSAGRPTYEQYF. The CDR3 coding sequence is TGTGCCAGCAGCGCCGGACGTCCCACCTACGAGCAGTACTTC.

The V gene is TRBV19, the J gene TRBJ2-2; unclear D gene. Trimming took off 6 bases at V and 2 bases at J, with 4 bases between the two ends. Germline V CDR1 and CDR2: LNHDA, SQIVND (reference sequence). The CDR3 sequence is 12 residues long. The CDR3 spells CASRQNTGELFF. In DNA form, the CDR3 reads TGTGCCAGTAGACAAAACACCGGGGAGCTGTTTTTT.

The count of this clone is one. This sample includes further DNA sequences coding for the same CDR3. The chain has TRBV7-3 and TRBJ2-7; D perhaps matches TRBD1 (5 bases). The germline V and J ends were trimmed by 3 bases and 2 bases, with 8 bases remaining between them. This CDR3 spans 13 amino acids. In germline, CDR1 is SGHTA, CDR2 FQGTGA. The CDR3 DNA reads TGTGCCAGCAGCTTGGGGCGGCCCTACGAGCAGTACTTC. This sequence encodes CASSLGRPYEQYF. Based on the CDR3 plus reference TRBV7-3 and TRBJ2-7, the full variable domain is GAGVSQTPSNKVTEKGKYVELRCDPISGHTALYWYRQSLGQGPEFLIYFQGTGAADDSGLPNDRFFAVRPEGSVSTLKIQRTERGDSAVYLCASSLGRPYEQYFGPGTRLTVT.

The CDR3 spells CASSKASGDHRGRETQYF. CDR3 nucleotides: TGTGCCAGCAGCAAAGCTTCCGGGGACCACAGGGGGAGGGAGACCCAGTACTTC. This chain connects TRBV21-1 to TRBJ2-5; TRBD1 is the table's D call and was not checked against the DNA. TRBV21-1 is classified as a pseudogene. This CDR3 is built from 18 residues.

The chain employs TRBV6-5 and TRBJ1-5, with D tentatively TRBD1 (6 bases). This CDR3 is built from 14 residues. The V end lost 5 bases, the J end lost 4 bases, and 12 bases lay between the germline ends. In germline, CDR1 is MNHEY, CDR2 SVGAGI. This CDR3 reads CASSPIGGNQPQHF. The DNA of the CDR3 is TGTGCCAGCAGTCCCATAGGGGGAAATCAGCCCCAGCATTTT.